This passage covers 4 T cell receptor beta chains from one sample sequenced in a study of T cells in localized non-small cell lung cancer. Assay: immunoSEQ multiplex PCR; the TCRdb copy retains only in-frame clones and omits some. This table has 100,000 to 150,000 clones, 70% to 90% appearing once. Specimen: peripheral blood, collected before any cancer treatment. The origin of the receptors is an older female donor with stage I lung adenocarcinoma.

V and J are TRBV18 and TRBJ2-3; a possible D gene is TRBD2 (6 bases). Trimming stripped 2 bases from V and 1 base from J, with 16 bases between. The CDR3 consists of 17 residues. CDR1 and CDR2 from the germline V gene are KGHSH and LQKENI. In DNA form, the CDR3 reads TGTGCCAGCTCACCAAGCTCCCAGCGCGGGGGCACAGATACGCAGTATTTT. Its protein is CASSPSSQRGGTDTQYF.

This clone has just one count. The CDR3 nucleotides read TGTGCCAGCAGCAAAGCAGCGGGAGAGACCTACGAGCAGTACTTC. This gives the protein CASSKAAGETYEQYF. The chain is built from TRBV7-6 and TRBJ2-7; 8 bases are shared with TRBD2. Losses at the gene ends were 5 bases for V and 2 bases for J; bases not matched to a gene: 8. This CDR3 spans 15 amino acids. CDR1 and CDR2 from the germline V gene are SGHVS and FNYEAQ.

J is TRBJ1-2 and V is TRBV27, with 9 bases lining up with TRBD1. Per the germline V gene, CDR1 is MNHEY and CDR2 is SMNVEV (reference sequence). The CDR3 has 16 residues. J was trimmed by 4 bases and V by 2 bases; bases with no gene match: 8. The CDR3: CASSLVSDRGPYGYTF. CDR3 sequence (DNA): TGTGCCAGCAGTTTAGTTTCGGACAGGGGCCCCTATGGCTACACCTTC.

This clone was detected only a few times. This chain uses TRBV9 with TRBJ2-1; D is possibly TRBD2 (5 bases). There are 11 residues in the CDR3. Germline assignment: CDR1 SGDLS and CDR2 YYNGEE. V lost 3 bases, J lost 8 bases, and 6 bases lay in between. CDR3 sequence: CASSEEDEQFF. The CDR3 DNA sequence: TGTGCCAGCAGCGAGGAGGATGAGCAGTTCTTC. Full variable domain (rest looked up from reference TRBV9 and TRBJ2-1): DSGVTQTPKHLITATGQRVTLRCSPRSGDLSVYWYQQSLDQGLQFLIQYYNGEERAKGNILERFSAQQFPDLHSELNLSSLELGDSALYFCASSEEDEQFFGPGTRLTVL.